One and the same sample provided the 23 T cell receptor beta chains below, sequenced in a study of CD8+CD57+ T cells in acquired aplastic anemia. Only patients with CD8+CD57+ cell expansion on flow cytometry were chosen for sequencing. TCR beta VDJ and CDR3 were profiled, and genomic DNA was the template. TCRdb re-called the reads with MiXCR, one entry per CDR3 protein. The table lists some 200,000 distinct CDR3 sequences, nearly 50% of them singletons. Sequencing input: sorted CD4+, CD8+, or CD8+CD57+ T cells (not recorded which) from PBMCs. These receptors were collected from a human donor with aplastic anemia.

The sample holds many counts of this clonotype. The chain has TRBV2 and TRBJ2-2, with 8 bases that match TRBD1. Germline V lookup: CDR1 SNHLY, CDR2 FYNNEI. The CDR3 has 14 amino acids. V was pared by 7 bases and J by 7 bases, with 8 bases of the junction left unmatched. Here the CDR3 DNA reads TGTGCCAGCACTAAGGACAGGGCGGGCGGGGAGCTGTTTTTT. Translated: CASTKDRAGGELFF.

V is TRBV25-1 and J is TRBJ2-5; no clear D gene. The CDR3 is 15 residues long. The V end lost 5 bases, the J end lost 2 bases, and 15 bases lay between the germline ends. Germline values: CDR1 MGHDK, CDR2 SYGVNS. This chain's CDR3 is CASSLSGHIQETQYF. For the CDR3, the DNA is TGTGCCAGCAGTCTTTCAGGTCATATTCAAGAGACCCAGTACTTC.

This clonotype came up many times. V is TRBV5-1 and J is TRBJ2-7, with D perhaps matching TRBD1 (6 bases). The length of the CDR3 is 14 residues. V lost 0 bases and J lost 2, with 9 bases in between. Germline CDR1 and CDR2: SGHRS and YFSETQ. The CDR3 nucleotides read TGCGCCAGCAGCTTGGGAGGACAGACCTACGAGCAGTACTTC. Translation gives CASSLGGQTYEQYF.

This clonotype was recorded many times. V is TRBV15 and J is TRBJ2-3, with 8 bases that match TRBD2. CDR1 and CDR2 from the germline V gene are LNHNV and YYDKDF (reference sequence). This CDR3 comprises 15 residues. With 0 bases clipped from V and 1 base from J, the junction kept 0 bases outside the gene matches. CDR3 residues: CATSRERGGTDTQYF. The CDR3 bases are TGTGCCACCAGCAGAGAGCGGGGGGGCACAGATACGCAGTATTTT.

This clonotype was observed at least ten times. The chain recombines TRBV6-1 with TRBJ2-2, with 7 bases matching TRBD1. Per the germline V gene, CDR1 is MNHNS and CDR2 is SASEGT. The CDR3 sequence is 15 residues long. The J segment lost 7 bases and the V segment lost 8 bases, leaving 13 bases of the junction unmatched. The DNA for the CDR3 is TGTGCCAGCGGAATCCGTAGACAGGGCGGCGGGGAGCTGTTTTTT. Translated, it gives CASGIRRQGGGELFF.

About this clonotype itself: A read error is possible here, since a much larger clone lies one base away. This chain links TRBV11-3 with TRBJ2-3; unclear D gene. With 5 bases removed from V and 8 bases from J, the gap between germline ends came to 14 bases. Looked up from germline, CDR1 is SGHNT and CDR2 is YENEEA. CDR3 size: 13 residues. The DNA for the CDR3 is TGTGCCAGCAGCCCGCTCCCCTACCTTACGCAGTATTTT. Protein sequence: CASSPLPYLTQYF.

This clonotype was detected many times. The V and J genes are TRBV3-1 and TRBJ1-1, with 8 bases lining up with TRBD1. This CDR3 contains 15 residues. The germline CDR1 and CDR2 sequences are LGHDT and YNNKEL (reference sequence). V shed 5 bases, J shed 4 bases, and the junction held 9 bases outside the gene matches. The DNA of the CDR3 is TGTGCCAGCAGCGTGCGCAGGGGGCAAGGCACTGAAGCTTTCTTT. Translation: CASSVRRGQGTEAFF.

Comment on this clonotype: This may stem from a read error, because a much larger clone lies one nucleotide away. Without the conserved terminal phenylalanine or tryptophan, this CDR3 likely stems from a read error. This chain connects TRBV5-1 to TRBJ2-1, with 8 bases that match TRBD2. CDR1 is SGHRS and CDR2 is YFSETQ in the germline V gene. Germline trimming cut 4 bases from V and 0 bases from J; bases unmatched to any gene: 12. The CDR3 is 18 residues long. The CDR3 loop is CASSARQGSGSSYNEQFS. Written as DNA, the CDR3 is TGCGCCAGCAGCGCCAGGCAGGGCAGCGGGAGCTCCTACAATGAGCAGTTCTCC.

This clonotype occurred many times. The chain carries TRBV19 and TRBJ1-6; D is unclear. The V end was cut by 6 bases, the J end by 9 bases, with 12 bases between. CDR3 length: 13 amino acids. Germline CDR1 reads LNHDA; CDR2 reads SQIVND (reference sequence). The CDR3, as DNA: TGTGCCAGTAGCAGCCTGGTTGGTTCACCCCTCCACTTT. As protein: CASSSLVGSPLHF.

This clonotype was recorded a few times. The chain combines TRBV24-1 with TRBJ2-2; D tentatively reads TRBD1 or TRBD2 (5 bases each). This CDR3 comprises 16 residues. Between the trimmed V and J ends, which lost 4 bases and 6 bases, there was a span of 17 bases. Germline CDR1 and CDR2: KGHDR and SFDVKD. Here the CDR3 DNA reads TGTGCCACCAGTGACCTTTCGGCCGTGGGGGCCGGGGAGCTGTTTTTT. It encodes CATSDLSAVGAGELFF.

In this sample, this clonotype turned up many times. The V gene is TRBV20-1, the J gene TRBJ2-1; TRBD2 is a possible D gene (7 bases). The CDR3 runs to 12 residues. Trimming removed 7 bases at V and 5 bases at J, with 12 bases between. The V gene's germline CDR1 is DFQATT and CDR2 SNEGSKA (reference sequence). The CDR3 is CSGGGPNNEQFF. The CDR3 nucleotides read TGCAGTGGGGGGGGCCCCAACAATGAGCAGTTCTTC.

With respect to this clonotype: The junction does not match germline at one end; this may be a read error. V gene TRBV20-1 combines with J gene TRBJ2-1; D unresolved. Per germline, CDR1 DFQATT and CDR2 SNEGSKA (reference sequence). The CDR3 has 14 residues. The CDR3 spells CSAREDGSYNEQFF. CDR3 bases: TGCAGTGCCAGAGAAGACGGCTCCTACAATGAGCAGTTCTTC.

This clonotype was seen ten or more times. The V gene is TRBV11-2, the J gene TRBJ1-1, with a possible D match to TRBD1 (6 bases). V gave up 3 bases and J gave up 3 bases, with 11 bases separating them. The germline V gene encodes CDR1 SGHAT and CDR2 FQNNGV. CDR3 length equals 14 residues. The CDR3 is CASSLDRYYTEAFF. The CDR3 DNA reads TGTGCCAGCAGCTTGGACAGATATTACACTGAAGCTTTCTTT.

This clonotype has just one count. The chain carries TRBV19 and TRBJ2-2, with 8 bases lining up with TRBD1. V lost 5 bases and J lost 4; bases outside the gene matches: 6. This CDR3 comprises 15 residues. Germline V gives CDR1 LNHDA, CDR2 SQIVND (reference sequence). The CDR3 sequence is CASSPWTGSTGELFF. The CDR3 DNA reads TGTGCCAGTAGTCCCTGGACAGGGAGCACCGGGGAGCTGTTTTTT.

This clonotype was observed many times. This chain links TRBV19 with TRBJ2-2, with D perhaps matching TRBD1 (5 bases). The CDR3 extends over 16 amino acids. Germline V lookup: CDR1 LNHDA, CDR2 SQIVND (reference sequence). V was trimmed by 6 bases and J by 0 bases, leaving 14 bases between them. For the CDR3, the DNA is TGTGCCAGTAGCACTACAGGCTCCGCGAACACCGGGGAGCTGTTTTTT. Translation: CASSTTGSANTGELFF.

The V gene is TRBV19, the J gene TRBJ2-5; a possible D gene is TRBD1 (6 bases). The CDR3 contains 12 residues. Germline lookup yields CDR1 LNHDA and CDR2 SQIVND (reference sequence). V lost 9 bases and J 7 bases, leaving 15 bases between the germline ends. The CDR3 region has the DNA TGTGCCAGCGAACAGGGCGGAGGGACCCAGTACTTC. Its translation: CASEQGGGTQYF.

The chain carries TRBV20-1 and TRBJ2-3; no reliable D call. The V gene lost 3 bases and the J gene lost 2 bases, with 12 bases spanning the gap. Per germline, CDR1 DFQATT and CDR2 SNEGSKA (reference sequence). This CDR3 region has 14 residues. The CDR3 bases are TGCAGTGCTAGGGGTTCGAGTCACACAGATACGCAGTATTTT. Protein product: CSARGSSHTDTQYF.

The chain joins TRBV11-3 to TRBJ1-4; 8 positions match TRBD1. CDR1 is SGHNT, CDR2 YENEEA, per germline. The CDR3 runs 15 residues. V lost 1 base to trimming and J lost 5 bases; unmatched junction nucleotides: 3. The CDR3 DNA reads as TGTGCCAGCAGCTTAGTCAACAGGGGGAATGAAAAACTGTTTTTT. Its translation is CASSLVNRGNEKLFF.

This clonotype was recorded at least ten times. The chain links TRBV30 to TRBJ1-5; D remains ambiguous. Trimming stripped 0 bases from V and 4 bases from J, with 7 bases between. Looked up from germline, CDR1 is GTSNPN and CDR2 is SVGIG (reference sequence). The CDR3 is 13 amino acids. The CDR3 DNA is TGTGCCTGGAGTGTAAGAGGGAATCAGCCCCAGCATTTT. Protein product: CAWSVRGNQPQHF.

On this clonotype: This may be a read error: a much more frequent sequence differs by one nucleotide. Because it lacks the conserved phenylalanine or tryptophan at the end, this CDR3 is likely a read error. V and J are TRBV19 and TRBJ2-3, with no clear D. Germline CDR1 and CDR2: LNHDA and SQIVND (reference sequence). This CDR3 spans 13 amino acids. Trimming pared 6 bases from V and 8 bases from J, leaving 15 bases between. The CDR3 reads CASRRGPGGTQYL. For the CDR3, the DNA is TGTGCCAGTAGGCGAGGACCGGGCGGTACGCAGTATCTT.

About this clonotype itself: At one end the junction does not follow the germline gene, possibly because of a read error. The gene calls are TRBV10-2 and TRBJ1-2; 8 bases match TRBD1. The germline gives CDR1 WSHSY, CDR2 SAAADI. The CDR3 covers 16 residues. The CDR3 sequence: CASSYLRTGKGWGYTF. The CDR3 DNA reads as TGTGCCAGCAGTTACCTTCGGACAGGGAAGGGTTGGGGCTACACCTTC.

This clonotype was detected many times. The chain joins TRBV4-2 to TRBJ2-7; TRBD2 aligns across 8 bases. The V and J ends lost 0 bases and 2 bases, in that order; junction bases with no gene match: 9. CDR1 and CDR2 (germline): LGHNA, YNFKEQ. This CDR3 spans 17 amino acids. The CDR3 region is CASSQDEAGGPAYEQYF. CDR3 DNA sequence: TGTGCCAGCAGCCAAGATGAGGCGGGAGGCCCTGCCTACGAGCAGTACTTC.

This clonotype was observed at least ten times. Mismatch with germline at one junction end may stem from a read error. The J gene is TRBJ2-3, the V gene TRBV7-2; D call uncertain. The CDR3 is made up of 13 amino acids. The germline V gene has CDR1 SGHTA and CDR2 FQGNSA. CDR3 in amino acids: CASSLARTDTQYF. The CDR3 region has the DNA TGCGCCAGCAGCTTGGCCCGGACAGATACGCAGTATTTT.